The clone carrying this TCR beta chain was counted only a few times. Its specificity is not known. Amplification of TCR beta CDR3 regions was performed using RNA transcripts as template. Researchers ran a first-round RT-PCR on the TCR CDR3 using the HTBI primer set. Using its own MiXCR run on the multiplex PCR reads, TCRdb lists one record per CDR3 protein. The sample carries roughly 350,000 distinct CDR3 sequences, approximately 13% recorded once. CDR1 and CDR2 from the germline V gene are SGDLS and YYNGEE. The CDR3 extends over 17 amino acids. With V trimmed by 2 bases and J by 3 bases, 10 bases remained unmatched. PBMCs were collected from an approximately 10 ml volume of fresh peripheral blood. The sample belongs to a study of T cells in Graves' hyperthyroidism and ophthalmopathy. Study findings and constraints: Clonotypes that were expanded in thyroid above 0.001 mostly appeared in blood too. Model-based prediction identified ophthalmopathy a median around seven months prior to its onset.

Sample: blood. This chain connects TRBV9 to TRBJ1-1; the match to TRBD1 covers 10 bases. The receptor comes from a woman in her thirties or forties with Graves' ophthalmopathy. CDR3 protein: CASSVRDRGMEDTEAFF. The CDR3 DNA follows: TGTGCCAGCAGCGTCCGGGACAGGGGAATGGAGGACACTGAAGCTTTCTTT.